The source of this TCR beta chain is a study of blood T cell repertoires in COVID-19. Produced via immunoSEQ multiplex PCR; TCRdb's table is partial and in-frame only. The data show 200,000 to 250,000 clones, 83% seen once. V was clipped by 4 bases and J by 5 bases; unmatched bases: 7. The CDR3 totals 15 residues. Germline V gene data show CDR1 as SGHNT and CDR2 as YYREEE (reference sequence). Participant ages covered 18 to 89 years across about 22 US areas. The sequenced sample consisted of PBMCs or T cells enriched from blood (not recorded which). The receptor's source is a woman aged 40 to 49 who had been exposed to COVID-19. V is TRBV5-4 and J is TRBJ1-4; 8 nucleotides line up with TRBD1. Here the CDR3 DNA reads TGTGCCAGCAGCGAAACAGGGGGATTGAATGAAAAACTGTTTTTT. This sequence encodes CASSETGGLNEKLFF.